The T cell receptor beta chain described here comes from a study of beta chain features in type 1 diabetes. General study points: VDJ junctions from patients with type 1 diabetes contained fewer insertions and more deletions. Across patients, naive, central memory and Treg TCRB repertoires exhibited apparently greater similarity than was observed across healthy donors. Type 1 diabetes patients showed a moderate but significant shortening of TCRB CDR3s in all four CD4+ subsets.

This clone was counted between two and nine times. Antigen specificity is unknown. V shed 0 bases, J shed 0 bases, and the junction held 5 bases outside the gene matches. Per the germline V gene, CDR1 is SGDLS and CDR2 is YYNGEE. The length of the CDR3 is 18 residues. Every isolated RNA sample was fully reverse transcribed, so sequencing captured expressed TCRB transcripts. Generated by immunoSEQ multiplex PCR, the TCRdb table keeps only in-frame clones and is missing some. The table records roughly 220,000 clones, around 15% of them present only once. This sequence was found in a man aged 25-40 years with type 1 diabetes. The V gene is TRBV9, the J gene TRBJ2-6; 8 positions agree with TRBD1. The sequenced material came from naive CD4+ T cells from blood. The CDR3 protein is CASSVGTGLYSGANVLTF. Written as DNA, the CDR3 is TGTGCCAGCAGCGTAGGGACAGGGCTCTACTCTGGGGCCAACGTCCTGACTTTC.